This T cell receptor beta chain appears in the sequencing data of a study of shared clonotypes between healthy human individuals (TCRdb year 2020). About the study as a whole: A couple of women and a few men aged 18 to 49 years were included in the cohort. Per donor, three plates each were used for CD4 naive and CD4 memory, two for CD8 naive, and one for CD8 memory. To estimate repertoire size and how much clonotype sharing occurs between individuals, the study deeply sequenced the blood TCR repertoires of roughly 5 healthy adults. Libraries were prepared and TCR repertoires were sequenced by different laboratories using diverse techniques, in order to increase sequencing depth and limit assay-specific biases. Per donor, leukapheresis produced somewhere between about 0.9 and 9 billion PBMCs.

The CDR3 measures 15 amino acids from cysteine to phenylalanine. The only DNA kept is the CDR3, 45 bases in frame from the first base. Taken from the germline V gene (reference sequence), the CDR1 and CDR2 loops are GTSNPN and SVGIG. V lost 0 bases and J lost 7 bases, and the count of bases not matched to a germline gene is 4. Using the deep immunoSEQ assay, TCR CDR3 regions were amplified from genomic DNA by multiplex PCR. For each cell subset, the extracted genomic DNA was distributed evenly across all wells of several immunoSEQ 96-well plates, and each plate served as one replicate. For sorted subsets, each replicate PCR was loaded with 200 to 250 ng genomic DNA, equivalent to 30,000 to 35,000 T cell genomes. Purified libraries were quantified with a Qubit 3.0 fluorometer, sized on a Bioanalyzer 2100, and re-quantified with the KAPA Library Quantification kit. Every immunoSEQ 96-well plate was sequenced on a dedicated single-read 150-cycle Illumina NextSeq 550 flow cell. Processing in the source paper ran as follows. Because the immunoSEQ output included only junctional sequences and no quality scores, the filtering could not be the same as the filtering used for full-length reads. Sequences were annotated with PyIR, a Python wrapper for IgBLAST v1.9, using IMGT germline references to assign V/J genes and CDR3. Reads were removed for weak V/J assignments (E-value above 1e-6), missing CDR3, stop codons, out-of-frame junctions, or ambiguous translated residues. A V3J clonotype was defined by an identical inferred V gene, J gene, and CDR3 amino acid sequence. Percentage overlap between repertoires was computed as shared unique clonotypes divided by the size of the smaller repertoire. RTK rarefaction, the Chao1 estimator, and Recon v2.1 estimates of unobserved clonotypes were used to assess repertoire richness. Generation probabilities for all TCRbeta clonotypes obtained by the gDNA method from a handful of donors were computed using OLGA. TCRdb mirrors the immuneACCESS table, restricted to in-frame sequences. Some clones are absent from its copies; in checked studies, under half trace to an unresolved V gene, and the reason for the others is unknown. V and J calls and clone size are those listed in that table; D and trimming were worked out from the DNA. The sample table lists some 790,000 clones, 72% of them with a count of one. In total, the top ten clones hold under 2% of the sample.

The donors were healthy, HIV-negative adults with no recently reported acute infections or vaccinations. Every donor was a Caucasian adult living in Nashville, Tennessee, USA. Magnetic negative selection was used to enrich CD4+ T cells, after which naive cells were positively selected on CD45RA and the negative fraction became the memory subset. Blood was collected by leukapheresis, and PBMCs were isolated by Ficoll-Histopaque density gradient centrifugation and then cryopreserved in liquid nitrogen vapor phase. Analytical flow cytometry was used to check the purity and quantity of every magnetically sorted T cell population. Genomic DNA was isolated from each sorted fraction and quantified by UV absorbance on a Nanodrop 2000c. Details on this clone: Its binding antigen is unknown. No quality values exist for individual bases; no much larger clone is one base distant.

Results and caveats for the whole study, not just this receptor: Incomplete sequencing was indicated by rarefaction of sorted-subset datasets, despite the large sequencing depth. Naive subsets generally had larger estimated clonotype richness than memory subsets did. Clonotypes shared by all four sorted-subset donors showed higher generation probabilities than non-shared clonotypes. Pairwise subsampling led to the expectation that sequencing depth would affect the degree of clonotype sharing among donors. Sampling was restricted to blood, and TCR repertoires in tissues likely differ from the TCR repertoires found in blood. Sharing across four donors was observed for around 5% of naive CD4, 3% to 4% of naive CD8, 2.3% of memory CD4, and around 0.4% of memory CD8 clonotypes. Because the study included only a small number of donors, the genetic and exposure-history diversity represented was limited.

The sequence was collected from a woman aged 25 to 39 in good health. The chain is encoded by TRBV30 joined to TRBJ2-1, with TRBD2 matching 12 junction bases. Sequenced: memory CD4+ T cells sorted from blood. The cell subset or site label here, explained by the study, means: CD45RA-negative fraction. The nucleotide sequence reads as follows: TGTGCCTGGAGTGTTGGACTAGCGGGGCCGAATGAGCAGTTCTTC. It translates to CAWSVGLAGPNEQFF.